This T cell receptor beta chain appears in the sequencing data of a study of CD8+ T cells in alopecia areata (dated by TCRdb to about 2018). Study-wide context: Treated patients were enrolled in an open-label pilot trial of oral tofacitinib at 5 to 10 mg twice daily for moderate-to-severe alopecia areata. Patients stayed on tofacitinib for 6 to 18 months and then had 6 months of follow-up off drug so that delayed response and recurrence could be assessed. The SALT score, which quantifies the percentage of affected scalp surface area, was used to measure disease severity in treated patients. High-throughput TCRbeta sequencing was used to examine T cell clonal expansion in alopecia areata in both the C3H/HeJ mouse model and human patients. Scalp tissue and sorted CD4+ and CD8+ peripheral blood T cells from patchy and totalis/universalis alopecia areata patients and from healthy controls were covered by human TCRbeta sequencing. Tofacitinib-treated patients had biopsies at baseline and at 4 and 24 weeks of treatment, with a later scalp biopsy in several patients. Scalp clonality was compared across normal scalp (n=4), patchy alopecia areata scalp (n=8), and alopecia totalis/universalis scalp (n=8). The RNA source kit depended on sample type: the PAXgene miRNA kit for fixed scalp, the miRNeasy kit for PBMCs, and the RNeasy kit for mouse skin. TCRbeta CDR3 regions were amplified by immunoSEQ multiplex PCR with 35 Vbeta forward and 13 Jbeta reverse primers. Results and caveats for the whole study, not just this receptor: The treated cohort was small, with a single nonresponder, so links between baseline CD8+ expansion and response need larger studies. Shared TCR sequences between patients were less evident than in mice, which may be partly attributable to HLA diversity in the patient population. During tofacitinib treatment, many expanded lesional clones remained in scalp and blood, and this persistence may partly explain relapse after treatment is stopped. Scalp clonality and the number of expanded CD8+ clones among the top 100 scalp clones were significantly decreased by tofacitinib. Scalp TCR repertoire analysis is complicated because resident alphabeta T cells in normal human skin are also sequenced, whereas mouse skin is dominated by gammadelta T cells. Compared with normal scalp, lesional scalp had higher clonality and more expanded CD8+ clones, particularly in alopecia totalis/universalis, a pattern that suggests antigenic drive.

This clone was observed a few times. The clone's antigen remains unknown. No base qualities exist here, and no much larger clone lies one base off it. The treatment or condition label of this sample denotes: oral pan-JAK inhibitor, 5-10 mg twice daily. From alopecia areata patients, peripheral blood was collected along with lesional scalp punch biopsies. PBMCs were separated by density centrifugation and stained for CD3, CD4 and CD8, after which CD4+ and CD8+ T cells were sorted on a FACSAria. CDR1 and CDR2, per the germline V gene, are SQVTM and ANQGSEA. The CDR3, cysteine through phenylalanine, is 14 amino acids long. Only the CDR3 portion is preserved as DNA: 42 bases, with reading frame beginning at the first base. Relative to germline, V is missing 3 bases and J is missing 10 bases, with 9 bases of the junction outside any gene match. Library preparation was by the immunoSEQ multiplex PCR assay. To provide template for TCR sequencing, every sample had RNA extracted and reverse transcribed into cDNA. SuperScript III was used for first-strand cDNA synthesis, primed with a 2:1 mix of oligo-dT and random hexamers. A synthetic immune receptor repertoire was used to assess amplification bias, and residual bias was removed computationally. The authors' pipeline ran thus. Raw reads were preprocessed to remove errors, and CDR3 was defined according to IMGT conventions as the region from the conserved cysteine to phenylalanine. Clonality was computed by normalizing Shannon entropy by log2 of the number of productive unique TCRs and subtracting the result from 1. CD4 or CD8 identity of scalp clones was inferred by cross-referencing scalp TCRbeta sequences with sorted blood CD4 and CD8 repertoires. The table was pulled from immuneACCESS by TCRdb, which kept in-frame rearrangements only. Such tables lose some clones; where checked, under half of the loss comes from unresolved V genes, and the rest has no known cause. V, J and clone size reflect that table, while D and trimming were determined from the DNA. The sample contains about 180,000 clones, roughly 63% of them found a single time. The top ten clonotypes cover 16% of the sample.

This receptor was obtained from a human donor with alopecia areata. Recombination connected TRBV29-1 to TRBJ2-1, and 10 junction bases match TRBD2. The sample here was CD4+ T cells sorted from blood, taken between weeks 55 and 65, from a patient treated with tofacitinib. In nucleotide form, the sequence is TGCAGCGTTGACGAGCGGGGGGGCCAGAGGGAGCAGTTCTTC. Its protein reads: CSVDERGGQREQFF.